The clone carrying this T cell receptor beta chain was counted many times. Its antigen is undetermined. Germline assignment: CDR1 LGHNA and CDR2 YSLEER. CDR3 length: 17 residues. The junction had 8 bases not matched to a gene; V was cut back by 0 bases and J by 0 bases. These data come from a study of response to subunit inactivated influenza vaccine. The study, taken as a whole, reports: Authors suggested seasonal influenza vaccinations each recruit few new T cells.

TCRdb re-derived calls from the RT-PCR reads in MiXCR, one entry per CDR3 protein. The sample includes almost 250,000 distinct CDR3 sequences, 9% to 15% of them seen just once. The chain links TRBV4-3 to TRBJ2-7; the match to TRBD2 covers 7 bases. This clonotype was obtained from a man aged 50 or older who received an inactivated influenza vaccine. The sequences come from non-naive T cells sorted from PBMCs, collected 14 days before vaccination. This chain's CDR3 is CASSQDLGRGSSYEQYF. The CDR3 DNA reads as TGCGCCAGCAGCCAAGATCTGGGGCGGGGGTCCTCCTACGAGCAGTACTTC.